Below, 15 T cell receptor beta chains from the same sample are listed, as sequenced in a study of T cell clones after liver transplantation. Method: immunoSEQ multiplex PCR; TCRdb's copy keeps in-frame clones and lacks some. The data hold tens of thousands of clones, with 80% to 95% observed a single time. The specimen was CD4+ T cells from blood, collected around 27 months after liver transplant. These receptors all come from a human patient who received a liver transplant. The graft donor may be the source of some T cells.

The genes are TRBV27 and TRBJ1-1; no definite D call. The V and J ends lost 5 bases and 2 bases respectively, with 18 bases between them. The CDR3 is 16 residues long. Germline CDR1 reads MNHEY; CDR2 reads SMNVEV (reference sequence). The CDR3 coding sequence is TGTGCCAGCAGTCTAGGTCGGACGCCATTTAACACTGAAGCTTTCTTT. Its protein is CASSLGRTPFNTEAFF.

The chain recombines TRBV27 with TRBJ1-2; D not resolved. Trimming pared 5 bases from V and 8 bases from J, leaving 21 bases between. Germline V gene sequence: CDR1 MNHEY, CDR2 SMNVEV (reference sequence). The CDR3 loop spans 15 amino acids. The CDR3 nucleotides read TGTGCCAGCAGTACCTACACCGCCGAACTAAGCGGCTACACCTTC. Translating it yields CASSTYTAELSGYTF.

This clone has only one observation. The rearrangement links TRBV6-6 to TRBJ2-7; 11 nucleotides agree with TRBD1. Trimming took 6 bases from V and 4 from J; bases not matched to a gene: 8. Germline CDR1 reads MNHNY; CDR2 reads SVGAGI (reference sequence). This CDR3 spans 15 amino acids. The CDR3 DNA reads as TGTGCCAGCAGCCGCCGGGACAGGGGGATTTACGAGCAGTACTTC. It codes for CASSRRDRGIYEQYF.

The rearrangement links TRBV18 to TRBJ2-2; a possible D gene is TRBD1 (6 bases). Trimming removed 5 bases from V and 4 bases from J, with 14 bases in between. Germline-derived CDR1 and CDR2 are KGHSH and LQKENI. The CDR3 sequence is 15 residues long. The DNA for the CDR3 is TGTGCCAGCTCAATAAGACAGGCGTTCACCGGGGAGCTGTTTTTT. Residues: CASSIRQAFTGELFF.

V gene TRBV19 combines with J gene TRBJ1-4; D unresolved. V lost 5 bases, J lost 8 bases, and 6 bases lay in between. Germline V gene lookup returns CDR1 LNHDA and CDR2 SQIVND (reference sequence). The CDR3 consists of 11 residues. Here the CDR3 reads CASSAREKLFF. In DNA, the CDR3 is TGTGCCAGTAGTGCCAGAGAAAAACTGTTTTTT.

This sequence joins TRBV30 and TRBJ2-7; TRBD1 matches 8 bases. Germline-derived CDR1 and CDR2 are GTSNPN and SVGIG (reference sequence). V shed 2 bases and J 3 bases; nucleotides not matched to a gene: 3. This CDR3 comprises 13 residues. The CDR3 DNA follows: TGTGCCTGGAGTATAGGGACAGGCTACGAGCAGTACTTC. Protein product: CAWSIGTGYEQYF.

In this sample, this clone turned up a few times. Mismatch with germline at one junction end may stem from a read error. This chain links TRBV7-9 with TRBJ1-2; unclear D gene. Germline assignment: CDR1 SEHNR and CDR2 FQNEAQ (reference sequence). This CDR3 is built from 10 residues. The CDR3 sequence: CASSLGGSAF. In nucleotides, the CDR3 is TGTGCCAGCAGCTTAGGCGGCTCCGCCTTC. The whole variable domain, filled in from reference TRBV7-9 and TRBJ1-2, reads DTGVSQNPRHKITKRGQNVTFRCDPISEHNRLYWYRQTLGQGPEFLTYFQNEAQLEKSRLLSDRFSAERPKGSFSTLEIQRTEQGDSAMYLCASSLGGSAFGSGTRLTVV.

A single count supports this clone. The DNA of the CDR3 is TGTGCCAGCAGTTCCTCAGGGATAGCTAACTATGGCTACACCTTC. Protein: CASSSSGIANYGYTF. This chain connects TRBV27 to TRBJ1-2; maybe TRBD1 (5 bases). The CDR3 runs to 15 residues. Germline CDR1 and CDR2: MNHEY and SMNVEV (reference sequence). Trimming removed 4 bases from V and 0 bases from J, with 12 bases in between.

V and J are TRBV6-5 and TRBJ1-2; D is perhaps TRBD1 (5 bases). V lost 4 bases and J 7 bases, leaving 10 bases between the germline ends. Germline CDR1 and CDR2: MNHEY and SVGAGI. The CDR3 has 12 amino acids. The CDR3 here is CASSSVRGGYTF. The CDR3 coding sequence is TGTGCCAGCAGTTCCGTGAGGGGTGGCTACACCTTC.

The V gene is TRBV29-1, the J gene TRBJ2-5; a possible D gene is TRBD2 (6 bases). Germline V CDR1 and CDR2: SQVTM, ANQGSEA. CDR3 length: 11 residues. Between the trimmed V and J ends, which lost 5 bases and 5 bases, there was a span of 9 bases. CDR3: CSVSGVETQYF. CDR3 in DNA: TGCAGCGTTTCGGGGGTTGAGACCCAGTACTTC.

V usage is TRBV5-1 and J usage is TRBJ1-1; D uncertain. Germline V gives CDR1 SGHRS, CDR2 YFSETQ. The CDR3 runs 14 residues. V lost 6 bases, J lost 4 bases, and 16 bases lay in between. The CDR3 protein is CASNPEGVSTEAFF. CDR3 in DNA: TGCGCCAGCAACCCCGAGGGAGTTTCCACTGAAGCTTTCTTT. Drawing the rest from reference TRBV5-1 and TRBJ1-1, the complete variable domain is KAGVTQTPRYLIKTRGQQVTLSCSPISGHRSVSWYQQTPGQGLQFLFEYFSETQRNKGNFPGRFSGRQFSNSRSEMNVSTLELGDSALYLCASNPEGVSTEAFFGQGTRLTVV.

The chain recombines TRBV27 with TRBJ2-7; TRBD1 matches at 8 bases. Germline values: CDR1 MNHEY, CDR2 SMNVEV (reference sequence). With 6 bases clipped from V and 2 bases from J, the junction kept 9 bases outside the gene matches. The length of the CDR3 is 15 residues. The DNA of the CDR3 is TGTGCCAGCAGGACTAAAGGACAGGGAACCTACGAGCAGTACTTC. Amino acid sequence: CASRTKGQGTYEQYF.

The CDR3 is CASSTGTGTLGEQYF. The CDR3 bases are TGCGCCAGCAGCACCGGGACAGGGACTCTCGGCGAGCAGTACTTC. V gene TRBV5-1 combines with J gene TRBJ2-7, with 9 bases matching TRBD1. This CDR3 spans 15 amino acids. CDR1 is SGHRS, CDR2 YFSETQ, per germline. J was trimmed by 6 bases and V by 4 bases; bases with no gene match: 11.

V is TRBV28 and J is TRBJ2-7; the match to TRBD1 covers 10 bases. Germline CDR1 is MDHEN and CDR2 is SYDVKM. The CDR3 contains 15 residues. The ends lost 1 base at V and 4 bases at J; junction bases unmatched: 4. In DNA, the CDR3 is TGTGCCAGCAGTTTATTGGGACAGGGGAGATACGAGCAGTACTTC. Its translation: CASSLLGQGRYEQYF.

DNA of the CDR3: TGTGCCAGCAGCTTAGCACTTGGGACTAGCGCCGCGGGGGAGCAGTTCTTC. It translates to CASSLALGTSAAGEQFF. V is TRBV7-8 and J is TRBJ2-1, with 10 bases lining up with TRBD2. V trimming: 0 bases; J trimming: 10 bases; junction bases outside the gene matches: 12. The germline CDR1 and CDR2 sequences are SGHVS and FQNEAQ. The CDR3 covers 17 residues.